The 17 T cell receptor beta chains below come from one sample, sequenced in a study of early T cells in non-severe SARS-CoV-2 infection. Each CDR3 protein gets one entry after TCRdb re-called the 5' RACE reads with MiXCR. Of 40,000 to 60,000 distinct CDR3 sequences listed, 7% to 9% are singletons. The sequencing sample was made of whole blood. These receptors came from an adult who was a healthcare worker with PCR-confirmed SARS-CoV-2 infection or an uninfected control (not recorded which).

The J gene is TRBJ2-1, the V gene TRBV10-3; D may be TRBD1 (6 bases). This CDR3 is built from 14 residues. Trimming stripped 3 bases from V and 5 bases from J, with 11 bases between. Germline loops: CDR1 ENHRY, CDR2 SYGVKD. The CDR3 spells CAISDGGSDNEQFF. The DNA for the CDR3 is TGTGCCATCAGTGATGGGGGCTCGGACAATGAGCAGTTCTTC.

At least ten counts were recorded for this clonotype. The gene calls are TRBV29-1 and TRBJ2-7; 7 bases match TRBD1. Germline CDR1 is SQVTM and CDR2 is ANQGSEA. The length of the CDR3 is 12 residues. V dropped 5 bases and J dropped 3; count of bases not matched to a gene: 4. CDR3 bases: TGCAGCGTTCAGACAGGGTACTACGAGCAGTACTTC. It is translated as CSVQTGYYEQYF.

A few counts support this clonotype. J is TRBJ2-2 and V is TRBV9; no reliable D call. The germline CDR1 and CDR2 sequences are SGDLS and YYNGEE. The CDR3 is 14 amino acids. The V end lost 1 base, the J end lost 1 base, and 5 bases lay between the germline ends. CDR3 in amino acids: CASSVIENTGELFF. CDR3 bases: TGTGCCAGCAGCGTAATCGAGAACACCGGGGAGCTGTTTTTT.

There are many counts of this clonotype. This sequence joins TRBV2 and TRBJ2-2; D ambiguous. V dropped 7 bases and J dropped 2 bases, with 14 bases sitting between them. The CDR3 extends over 15 amino acids. The germline CDR1 and CDR2 sequences are SNHLY and FYNNEI. The CDR3 DNA reads as TGTGCCAGCAAAATAACAGTCAGAAACACCGGGGAGCTGTTTTTT. It encodes CASKITVRNTGELFF.

This clonotype was seen repeatedly, ten times or more. The chain carries TRBV10-3 and TRBJ1-1, with D perhaps TRBD1 (5 bases). V dropped 3 bases and J dropped 4 bases, with 6 bases sitting between them. Germline loops: CDR1 ENHRY, CDR2 SYGVKD. The CDR3 covers 12 residues. CDR3 sequence reads: CAISDRVTEAFF. In DNA form, the CDR3 reads TGTGCCATCAGTGACAGGGTCACTGAAGCTTTCTTT.

This clonotype was recorded at least ten times. The chain employs TRBV27 and TRBJ2-7; 7 bases are shared with TRBD2. V shed 2 bases and J 7 bases; nucleotides not matched to a gene: 11. Germline CDR1 is MNHEY and CDR2 is SMNVEV (reference sequence). The CDR3 is made up of 15 amino acids. CDR3 in DNA: TGTGCCAGCAGTTTAGCGGCAGGGAGGGGTTGGGAGCAGTACTTC. As protein: CASSLAAGRGWEQYF.

The table lists this clonotype with many counts. V and J are TRBV7-2 and TRBJ1-1, with D possibly matching TRBD1 (6 bases). The CDR3 runs to 15 residues. From germline, CDR1 is SGHTA and CDR2 FQGNSA. V was pared by 3 bases and J by 4 bases, with 15 bases between. CDR3 sequence reads: CASSLSSTGSTEAFF. CDR3 in DNA: TGTGCCAGCAGCTTGTCATCCACAGGGTCCACTGAAGCTTTCTTT.

This clonotype was found many times. The chain joins TRBV29-1 to TRBJ2-1; the D is unclear. The germline V and J ends were trimmed by 4 bases and 7 bases, with 5 bases remaining between them. CDR1 is SQVTM, CDR2 ANQGSEA, per germline. The CDR3 has 10 amino acids. CDR3 amino acids: CSVVENEQFF. In DNA, the CDR3 is TGCAGCGTTGTGGAGAATGAGCAGTTCTTC.

This rearrangement joins TRBV7-9 to TRBJ2-7; no reliable D call. Germline CDR1 is SEHNR and CDR2 is FQNEAQ (reference sequence). With 5 bases removed from V and 13 bases from J, the gap between germline ends came to 18 bases. CDR3 length equals 12 residues. This CDR3 reads CASSSRVNSKYF. CDR3 sequence (DNA): TGTGCCAGCAGCAGCCGTGTCAATAGCAAATACTTC.

The J gene is TRBJ2-7, the V gene TRBV28; D tentatively reads TRBD1 or TRBD2 (5 bases each). The CDR3 consists of 15 residues. Looked up from germline, CDR1 is MDHEN and CDR2 is SYDVKM. V lost 4 bases, J lost 4 bases, and 17 bases lay in between. DNA for the CDR3: TGTGCCAGCAGTTCGCCGGACATCGGGGCTTACGAGCAGTACTTC. This gives the protein CASSSPDIGAYEQYF.

The chain employs TRBV29-1 and TRBJ1-2; D is unclear. This CDR3 is built from 12 residues. Germline loops: CDR1 SQVTM, CDR2 ANQGSEA. The CDR3 is CSVYSGDYGYTF. The CDR3 DNA follows: TGCAGTGTTTATTCCGGCGACTATGGCTACACCTTC.

This clonotype was recorded many times. The chain is built from TRBV4-3 and TRBJ2-3; no definite D call. The CDR3 is 15 residues long. The V end was cut by 0 bases, the J end by 1 base, with 8 bases between. CDR1 is LGHNA and CDR2 is YSLEER in the germline V gene. DNA of the CDR3: TGCGCCAGCAGCCAAGAATTCGAGGGCACAGATACGCAGTATTTT. Its protein product is CASSQEFEGTDTQYF.

This clonotype was recorded many times. The V and J genes are TRBV7-9 and TRBJ1-2; maybe TRBD1 (5 bases). Germline loops: CDR1 SEHNR, CDR2 FQNEAQ (reference sequence). Trimming removed 5 bases at V and 1 base at J, with 26 bases between. This CDR3 spans 19 amino acids. CDR3 loop: CASSTTRSLTTVDNYGYTF. Here the CDR3 DNA reads TGTGCCAGCAGCACGACCCGTTCGTTAACGACAGTTGATAACTATGGCTACACCTTC. The entire variable domain, with the rest obtained from reference TRBV7-9 and TRBJ1-2, is as follows: DTGVSQNPRHKITKRGQNVTFRCDPISEHNRLYWYRQTLGQGPEFLTYFQNEAQLEKSRLLSDRFSAERPKGSFSTLEIQRTEQGDSAMYLCASSTTRSLTTVDNYGYTFGSGTRLTVV.

This clonotype has a count of ten or more. CDR3 nucleotides: TGTGCCAGCAGCTTGGGGATCACAGATACGCAGTATTTT. It is translated as CASSLGITDTQYF. The chain uses TRBV11-2 and TRBJ2-3; D is undetermined. Germline V gene data show CDR1 as SGHAT and CDR2 as FQNNGV. Deletions cut 3 bases from V and 2 bases from J, with 6 bases between. The CDR3 length is 13 residues. Filled out from reference TRBV11-2 and TRBJ2-3, the complete variable domain reads EAGVAQSPRYKIIEKRQSVAFWCNPISGHATLYWYQQILGQGPKLLIQFQNNGVVDDSQLPKDRFSAERLKGVDSTLKIQPAKLEDSAVYLCASSLGITDTQYFGPGTRLTVL.

This clonotype was detected a few times. V is TRBV12-3 or TRBV12-4 and J is TRBJ1-2; D not resolved. The CDR3 length is 13 residues. Trimming took off 3 bases at V and 3 bases at J, with 8 bases between the two ends. CDR3: CASSFEGDYGYTF. CDR3 DNA: TGTGCCAGCAGTTTTGAAGGAGACTATGGCTACACCTTC.

The sample holds a few counts of this clonotype. The gene calls are TRBV29-1 and TRBJ2-1; 13 nucleotides align to TRBD2. The CDR3 totals 16 residues. Germline V gene lookup returns CDR1 SQVTM and CDR2 ANQGSEA. The ends lost 4 bases at V and 3 bases at J; junction bases unmatched: 6. CDR3 sequence reads: CSVGTSGGRSYNEQFF. CDR3 DNA sequence: TGCAGCGTTGGGACTAGCGGGGGCCGGAGCTACAATGAGCAGTTCTTC.

The table lists this clonotype with a few counts. This chain connects TRBV5-1 to TRBJ1-2; 7 bases are shared with TRBD1. V was pared by 4 bases and J by 0 bases, with 3 bases of the junction left unmatched. The germline CDR1 and CDR2 sequences are SGHRS and YFSETQ. This CDR3 is 14 amino acids long. The CDR3 nucleotides are TGCGCCAGCAGCCCGGGACAGACTAACTATGGCTACACCTTC. It yields the protein CASSPGQTNYGYTF.